This T cell receptor beta chain comes out of a study of T cells in Graves' hyperthyroidism and ophthalmopathy. Amplification of TCR beta CDR3 regions used RNA as the template. HTBI primers were used for first-round RT-PCR of the TCR CDR3. TCRdb independently ran MiXCR on the multiplex PCR reads; one entry per CDR3 protein. The data contain around 340,000 distinct CDR3 sequences, about 18% of them singletons. CDR1 is GTSNPN, CDR2 SVGIG, per germline (reference sequence). The CDR3 consists of 15 residues. V was clipped by 2 bases and J by 2 bases; unmatched bases: 6. The table lists this clonotype with many counts. Before ophthalmopathy appeared, progressors gave blood at initial hyperthyroidism diagnosis.

The gene calls are TRBV30 and TRBJ2-7; 10 nucleotides agree with TRBD1. Sequencing was performed on blood. This clonotype was sampled from a woman aged 30 to 39 with Graves' hyperthyroidism that later progressed to Graves' ophthalmopathy. In DNA form, the CDR3 reads TGTGCCTGGAGTCCCACCGACAGGGGGCCCTACGAGCAGTACTTC. Its protein is CAWSPTDRGPYEQYF.